The 8 T cell receptor beta chains reported below all come from one sample, sequenced in a study of blood T cell repertoires in COVID-19. Profiled with immunoSEQ multiplex PCR; TCRdb holds only in-frame clones, not every one. The sample lists 100,000 to 150,000 clones, roughly 80% seen once, with 16% in the top ten. Sequences were obtained from peripheral blood. These receptors came from a woman aged 45 to 65 with acute or convalescent COVID-19.

V and J are TRBV5-1 and TRBJ2-3; no reliable D call. CDR1 is SGHRS and CDR2 is YFSETQ in the germline V gene. This CDR3 region has 13 residues. V was clipped by 5 bases and J by 1 base, with 8 bases between them. The CDR3: CASRVGGTDTQYF. DNA for the CDR3: TGCGCCAGCAGGGTAGGAGGCACAGATACGCAGTATTTT.

The rearrangement joins TRBV19 to TRBJ2-3; perhaps TRBD2 as D (5 bases). The V end was cut by 0 bases, the J end by 3 bases, with 13 bases between. In germline, CDR1 is LNHDA, CDR2 SQIVND (reference sequence). CDR3 length: 16 residues. CDR3 sequence (DNA): TGTGCCAGTAGTATAGACGGGGATTATAGGACAGATACGCAGTATTTT. Amino acids: CASSIDGDYRTDTQYF.

This rearrangement joins TRBV5-8 to TRBJ2-6; the match to TRBD1 covers 7 bases. CDR3 size: 16 residues. CDR1 is SGHTS, CDR2 YDEGEE, per germline. V lost 3 bases and J lost 0; bases outside the gene matches: 3. The chain's CDR3 is CASSSGQTSGANVLTF. DNA of the CDR3: TGTGCCAGCAGCTCGGGACAGACCTCTGGGGCCAACGTCCTGACTTTC.

V usage is TRBV5-5 and J usage is TRBJ2-6; 8 nucleotides align to TRBD2. The CDR3 sequence is 19 residues long. V lost 4 bases and J lost 0; bases outside the gene matches: 12. Germline-derived CDR1 and CDR2 are SGHKS and YYEKEE (reference sequence). CDR3 DNA: TGTGCCAGCAGCGCTACCGGGACTAGACGAGTCTCTGGGGCCAACGTCCTGACTTTC. This translates into CASSATGTRRVSGANVLTF.

The CDR3 DNA reads as TGCGCCAGCAGCTTCAGCCCGGACAGGGGAAACGAGCAGTACTTC. This encodes CASSFSPDRGNEQYF. The chain links TRBV5-1 to TRBJ2-7; TRBD1 agrees at 9 bases. J was trimmed by 5 bases and V by 2 bases; bases with no gene match: 8. The CDR3 runs to 15 residues. The germline V gene has CDR1 SGHRS and CDR2 YFSETQ.

This chain links TRBV10-3 with TRBJ2-3; 10 positions agree with TRBD2. This CDR3 has 13 residues. J was trimmed by 1 base and V by 10 bases; bases with no gene match: 2. The germline V gene has CDR1 ENHRY and CDR2 SYGVKD. The CDR3 nucleotides are TGTGCCACAAGCGGGGGGGGCACAGATACGCAGTATTTT. As protein: CATSGGGTDTQYF.

CDR3 region: CASSQRTGTYGYTF. The CDR3 region has the DNA TGTGCCAGCAGCCAAAGGACAGGGACCTATGGCTACACCTTC. The rearrangement joins TRBV3-1 (or the pseudogene TRBV3-2) to TRBJ1-2; 8 bases agree with TRBD1. The V segment lost 2 bases and the J segment 4 bases; nucleotides outside the gene matches: 3. This CDR3 is 14 amino acids long. The germline CDR1 and CDR2 sequences are LGHDT and YNNKEL (reference sequence).

The chain combines TRBV27 with TRBJ1-6; TRBD1 aligns across 7 bases. After removal of 5 bases from V and 7 bases from J, the junction contained 5 bases not matched to a gene. The CDR3 is made up of 14 amino acids. Germline V gene sequence: CDR1 MNHEY, CDR2 SMNVEV (reference sequence). The CDR3 loop is CASSTGVWNSPLHF. For the CDR3, the DNA is TGTGCCAGCAGTACAGGGGTTTGGAATTCACCCCTCCACTTT.